Following are 21 T cell receptor beta chains from one sample sequenced in a study of blood T cell repertoires in COVID-19. Repertoires were generated with immunoSEQ multiplex PCR, while TCRdb's copy carries only in-frame clones and drops some. The sample includes 140,000 to 150,000 clones, around nine tenths seen only once; the top ten take approximately 2.5%. Sequenced material: peripheral blood. The receptors derive from a human donor in a cohort sampled during active COVID-19.

The chain joins TRBV7-6 to TRBJ2-7, with a possible D match to TRBD2 (6 bases). Germline V lookup: CDR1 SGHVS, CDR2 FNYEAQ. The V gene lost 6 bases and the J gene lost 6 bases, with 21 bases spanning the gap. The CDR3 length is 15 residues. In DNA, the CDR3 is TGTGCCAGCAGTCCCAAATGGTCGGGGGAGAGCGAGCAGTACTTC. Translation: CASSPKWSGESEQYF. The variable domain in full, with the rest retrieved from reference TRBV7-6 and TRBJ2-7, is GAGVSQSPRYKVTKRGQDVALRCDPISGHVSLYWYRQALGQGPEFLTYFNYEAQQDKSGLPNDRFSAERPEGSISTLTIQRTEQRDSAMYRCASSPKWSGESEQYFGPGTRLTVT.

The rearrangement links TRBV5-4 to TRBJ2-2; D unresolved. The CDR3 has 13 amino acids. Germline lookup yields CDR1 SGHNT and CDR2 YYREEE (reference sequence). Trimming left V 5 bases short and J 5 bases short, with 10 bases between. The CDR3 nucleotides read TGTGCCAGCAGAACTCGAGTAACCGGGGAGCTGTTTTTT. As protein: CASRTRVTGELFF.

The chain couples TRBV27 to TRBJ2-7; possibly TRBD2 for D (5 bases). In germline, CDR1 is MNHEY, CDR2 SMNVEV (reference sequence). V shed 4 bases and J shed 4 bases, with 17 bases lying between them. The CDR3 is 15 residues long. CDR3 in DNA: TGTGCCAGCAGTTCCTTGATCTACGGGGTATACGAGCAGTACTTC. It translates to CASSSLIYGVYEQYF.

V and J are TRBV30 and TRBJ2-3; 7 bases line up with TRBD2. This CDR3 is built from 13 residues. V lost 3 bases and J lost 2; bases outside the gene matches: 2. Germline values: CDR1 GTSNPN, CDR2 SVGIG (reference sequence). The CDR3 coding sequence is TGTGCCTGGAGCGGGAGGATCACAGATACGCAGTATTTT. Amino acids: CAWSGRITDTQYF.

Concerning this clone: The junction does not match germline at one end; this may be a read error. This rearrangement joins TRBV5-5 to TRBJ1-1, with D possibly being TRBD1 (5 bases). The CDR3 consists of 14 residues. Germline values: CDR1 SGHKS, CDR2 YYEKEE (reference sequence). The CDR3 DNA sequence: TGTGCCAGCAGCTTCGCTCAGGGTAACAGTGAAGCTTTCTTT. It codes for CASSFAQGNSEAFF. Looking up the rest from reference TRBV5-5 and TRBJ1-1 gives the full variable domain: DAGVTQSPTHLIKTRGQQVTLRCSPISGHKSVSWYQQVLGQGPQFIFQYYEKEERGRGNFPDRFSARQFPNYSSELNVNALLLGDSALYLCASSFAQGNSEAFFGQGTRLTVV.

V usage is TRBV3-1 (or the pseudogene TRBV3-2) and J usage is TRBJ1-6; TRBD1 is a possible D gene (5 bases). The V and J ends lost 1 base and 9 bases respectively, with 13 bases between them. There are 15 residues in the CDR3. CDR1 is LGHDT and CDR2 is YNNKEL in the germline V gene (reference sequence). The CDR3: CASSQVGGSGSPLHF. The CDR3 nucleotides are TGTGCCAGCAGCCAAGTCGGGGGAAGTGGTTCACCCCTCCACTTT.

The chain employs TRBV30 and TRBJ2-2, with TRBD2 matching over 7 bases. CDR1 is GTSNPN, CDR2 SVGIG, per germline (reference sequence). This CDR3 comprises 13 residues. Trimming cost V 0 bases and J 9 bases; bases outside gene matches: 4. In DNA form, the CDR3 reads TGTGCCTGGAGTGTACGGGGGGAAAGGGAGCTGTTTTTT. Translation: CAWSVRGERELFF.

This clone was counted between two and nine times. This sequence joins TRBV28 and TRBJ2-2; weak D call: TRBD1 (5 bases). CDR1 and CDR2 (germline): MDHEN, SYDVKM. The V and J ends lost 5 bases and 1 base respectively, with 11 bases between them. The CDR3 length is 15 residues. The CDR3 DNA reads TGTGCCAGCAGTCCAGGCGGACAGAACACCGGGGAGCTGTTTTTT. Translating it yields CASSPGGQNTGELFF.

This clone was detected only once. V gene TRBV11-2 combines with J gene TRBJ2-1, with 7 bases aligning to TRBD2. This CDR3 has 17 amino acids. Germline V lookup: CDR1 SGHAT, CDR2 FQNNGV. V was pared by 4 bases and J by 2 bases, with 11 bases of the junction left unmatched. Written as DNA, the CDR3 is TGTGCCAGCAGCTCGTGGACTAGAGTTAGTGCCTACAATGAGCAGTTCTTC. Translation: CASSSWTRVSAYNEQFF.

V usage is TRBV5-1 and J usage is TRBJ2-1, with D tentatively TRBD2 (6 bases). There are 14 residues in the CDR3. CDR1 is SGHRS, CDR2 YFSETQ, per germline. The germline V and J ends were trimmed by 4 bases and 7 bases, with 15 bases remaining between them. For the CDR3, the DNA is TGCGCCAGCAGCGCGGGGCCCGCCACTAATGAGCAGTTCTTC. Amino acids: CASSAGPATNEQFF.

This chain connects TRBV4-3 to TRBJ2-1; TRBD1 matches 9 bases. The J segment lost 9 bases and the V segment lost 1 base, leaving 16 bases of the junction unmatched. Germline-derived CDR1 and CDR2 are LGHNA and YSLEER. This CDR3 spans 18 amino acids. CDR3 DNA sequence: TGCGCCAGCAGCCAAGCTATGGCCTGGGACAGGGCCTTGGGTGAGCAGTTCTTC. Protein sequence: CASSQAMAWDRALGEQFF.

The gene calls are TRBV11-3 and TRBJ2-1; 10 nucleotides line up with TRBD2. V gave up 3 bases and J gave up 8 bases; unmatched junction bases: 16. Germline V gives CDR1 SGHNT, CDR2 YENEEA. This CDR3 comprises 18 residues. The CDR3 DNA sequence: TGTGCCAGCAGCTTGGGCCTTGTTAGCGGGAGGCAGGGGGATGAGCAGTTCTTC. Amino acids: CASSLGLVSGRQGDEQFF.

This clone was observed a handful of times. The chain couples TRBV27 to TRBJ2-1; tentative D call: TRBD1 (6 bases). The CDR3 spans 14 residues. The germline V and J ends were trimmed by 3 bases and 6 bases, with 12 bases remaining between them. Germline CDR1 and CDR2: MNHEY and SMNVEV (reference sequence). CDR3 loop: CASSFRDIGNEQFF. In DNA form, the CDR3 reads TGTGCCAGCAGTTTCCGGGACATAGGCAATGAGCAGTTCTTC.

The chain combines TRBV21-1 with TRBJ2-5; TRBD2 is the table's D call, not checked against the DNA. TRBV21-1 is tagged as a pseudogene. The CDR3 runs to 17 residues. CDR3 residues: CASSKFLAGGVGETQYF. For the CDR3, the DNA is TGTGCCAGCAGCAAATTTTTAGCGGGAGGGGTAGGGGAGACCCAGTACTTC.

The V gene is TRBV24-1, the J gene TRBJ2-7; a possible D gene is TRBD2 (5 bases). Germline V gene data show CDR1 as KGHDR and CDR2 as SFDVKD. The CDR3 contains 15 residues. Trimming took 3 bases from V and 5 from J, leaving 16 bases between them. CDR3 sequence: CATSDPRSPRDEQYF. In DNA form, the CDR3 reads TGTGCCACCAGTGATCCCCGCTCCCCGAGGGACGAGCAGTACTTC.

This clone was seen once. V gene TRBV28 combines with J gene TRBJ1-3; D might be TRBD1 (6 bases). The CDR3 totals 16 residues. The germline gives CDR1 MDHEN, CDR2 SYDVKM. Trimming took off 6 bases at V and 0 bases at J, with 15 bases between the two ends. The CDR3 DNA follows: TGTGCCAGCAGCTATTTACAAGGGGGCTCTGGAAACACCATATATTTT. This encodes CASSYLQGGSGNTIYF.

The chain has TRBV9 and TRBJ1-1; TRBD1 matches at 8 bases. CDR3 size: 16 residues. V lost 3 bases to trimming and J lost 7 bases; unmatched junction nucleotides: 14. Germline V gene sequence: CDR1 SGDLS, CDR2 YYNGEE. The CDR3 region has the DNA TGTGCCAGCAGCGGTAGGGACGGACAGGGTGGATTTGAAGCTTTCTTT. Residues: CASSGRDGQGGFEAFF.

This chain joins TRBV5-1 and TRBJ2-7; 9 nucleotides line up with TRBD1. The CDR3 has 15 residues. V lost 4 bases to trimming and J lost 4 bases; unmatched junction nucleotides: 9. Germline assignment: CDR1 SGHRS and CDR2 YFSETQ. CDR3 residues: CASSAGQGVLYEQYF. CDR3 DNA sequence: TGCGCCAGCAGCGCGGGACAGGGAGTTTTGTACGAGCAGTACTTC. Based on the CDR3 plus reference TRBV5-1 and TRBJ2-7, the full variable domain is KAGVTQTPRYLIKTRGQQVTLSCSPISGHRSVSWYQQTPGQGLQFLFEYFSETQRNKGNFPGRFSGRQFSNSRSEMNVSTLELGDSALYLCASSAGQGVLYEQYFGPGTRLTVT.

This chain connects TRBV14 to TRBJ2-3; a possible D gene is TRBD2 (5 bases). V lost 2 bases, J lost 5 bases, and 14 bases lay in between. CDR1 and CDR2 from the germline V gene are SGHDN and FVKESK. There are 15 residues in the CDR3. The CDR3, as DNA: TGTGCCAGCAGCCAAATTTTCGGGGTACAAGATACGCAGTATTTT. Protein: CASSQIFGVQDTQYF.

This clone has a single count. The chain combines TRBV29-1 with TRBJ2-7; the D gene is possibly TRBD1 (7 bases). Per the germline V gene, CDR1 is SQVTM and CDR2 is ANQGSEA. Deletions cut 2 bases from V and 2 bases from J, with 19 bases between. CDR3 length: 16 residues. The CDR3 spells CSVEKAGGRNAYEQYF. The DNA for the CDR3 is TGCAGCGTTGAAAAGGCAGGGGGGCGCAACGCCTACGAGCAGTACTTC.

The chain recombines TRBV7-2 with TRBJ2-5; 11 nucleotides align to TRBD1. Looked up from germline, CDR1 is SGHTA and CDR2 is FQGNSA. The CDR3 consists of 16 residues. J lost 5 bases, V lost 1 base, and 6 bases had no gene match. CDR3: CASSLVGTGGRETQYF. The CDR3 DNA sequence: TGTGCCAGCAGCTTAGTGGGGACAGGGGGACGGGAGACCCAGTACTTC.